The present entry profiles one T cell receptor (beta chain) with its context. This clone has a single count. Its antigen is currently not known. One base away there is no much larger clone; base qualities are not given. The record originates from a study of control samples from healthy donors and cancer patients (dated by TCRdb to 2019 to 2021). To prepare the library, the immunoSEQ multiplex PCR assay was applied. TCRdb obtained this table from immuneACCESS and retained in-frame rearrangements with V and J assigned. These tables miss some clones; where compared with another copy, unresolved V genes account for less than half of the shortfall, and the remainder is unexplained. This sample holds 35,000 to 50,000 clones; less than 85% were observed only once. Roughly 44% of the sample rests with the top ten. Trimming takes 4 bases off V and 0 bases off J; junction bases not matched to a gene: 5. Reading the germline V gene (reference sequence) gives CDR1 LNHDA and CDR2 SQIVND. The CDR3, cysteine through phenylalanine, is 16 amino acids long. The entry retains the CDR3 DNA only, 48 bases that are in frame from base 1.

Recombination connected TRBV19 to TRBJ1-5; the junction holds 8 bases that match TRBD1. The sequence derives from a man aged 55 to 70 in good health. What was sequenced was blood. The bases read TGTGCCAGTAGTAGAAACAGGGGGAATAGCAATCAGCCCCAGCATTTT. This sequence encodes CASSRNRGNSNQPQHF.